This record concerns one TCR beta chain sequence. This specimen belongs to a study of blood T cell repertoires in COVID-19. Study-wide background: Specimens from acute and convalescent COVID-19 originated in the United States, Italy and Spain. Sample material is recorded as cDNA or gDNA derived from T cells, B-cell-depleted T cells, or PBMCs.

As processed by the authors: Reference gene primer amplification gave nucleated cell count estimates. Generated by immunoSEQ multiplex PCR, the TCRdb table keeps only in-frame clones and is missing some. V and J calls and clone size are given by that table; D and trimming were obtained from the DNA. This sample has 200,000 to 250,000 clones, with 88% found just once. Followed over time, Seattle patients had been enrolled while infection was active. Germline values: CDR1 SGHRS, CDR2 YFSETQ. V lost 4 bases to trimming and J lost 5 bases; unmatched junction nucleotides: 15. The CDR3 is 17 residues long. The clonotype was recovered from a woman aged 30 to 39 with COVID-19, enrolled during active disease. What was sequenced was peripheral blood. The gene calls are TRBV5-1 and TRBJ2-5; the match to TRBD2 covers 9 bases. The CDR3 is CASSGGLAYGLAETQYF. Here the CDR3 DNA reads TGCGCCAGCAGCGGGGGACTAGCCTATGGGTTAGCGGAGACCCAGTACTTC.